Included here is one TCR beta chain sequence, with context. The antigen is undetermined. TCRdb re-derived calls from the reads in MiXCR, one entry per CDR3 protein. The sample has about 920,000 distinct CDR3 sequences; more than 25% are singletons. The CDR3 loop spans 16 amino acids. V dropped 1 base and J dropped 5; count of bases not matched to a gene: 6. Germline lookup yields CDR1 SGHDN and CDR2 FVKESK. The data belong to a study of T cell repertoires in cytomegalovirus infection. Study details: TCR beta signatures that were public indicated CMV infection and matching HLA type.

The study, taken as a whole, reports: CMV carriers having the relevant HLA were flagged by cumulative public TCR beta family frequency. HLA-C-restricted TCR beta clonotypes specific for CMV led the ex vivo response.

The receptor was isolated from a human donor in good health (CMV status not recorded). Some clones in this sample may be carry-over from other donors' samples. V is TRBV14 and J is TRBJ1-2, with 11 positions matching TRBD1. Sample: cultured CD8+ T cells from PBMCs, taken from culture after CMV antigen stimulation. The CDR3 nucleotides are TGTGCCAGCAGCCAAGGGGACAGGGGGTTTCGATATGGCTACACCTTC. Protein product: CASSQGDRGFRYGYTF.